The 11 T cell receptor beta chains below were found in one sample sequenced in a study of T-cell reconstitution after alpha-beta-depleted transplantation in children (dated by TCRdb to 2016 to 2017). Receptor libraries were prepared by PCR. Sequencing used an Illumina HiSeq 2500. TCR library preparation used molecular barcoding, with unique molecular identifiers applied to normalize quantification of the TCRbeta repertoire. TCRdb redid the processing of the public reads, applying fastp at Q25 and MiXCR, and retained in-frame beta chains. Duplicate CDR3 protein sequences are folded into a single record with the most common DNA and genes. Across this sample there are hundreds of thousands of distinct CDR3 sequences, with around a sixth seen only once. Of the sample, about 41% falls within the top ten clones. The intended sense of this specimen's treatment or condition label: allogeneic hematopoietic cell transplantation with graft depleted of TCRalphabeta T cells and CD19 B cells.

This sample comprised PBMCs, mostly from graft donor cells, obtained 360 days after TCRalphabeta/CD19-depleted stem cell transplant. These receptors were taken from a male patient aged 2 to 9 who had a stem cell transplant for acute lymphoblastic leukemia, so the T cells may come from the graft donor.

The V gene is TRBV30, the J gene TRBJ2-6; D may be TRBD1 or TRBD2 (5 bases each). This CDR3 is built from 17 residues. V lost 0 bases to trimming and J lost 0 bases, with 12 bases between them. CDR1 is GTSNPN, CDR2 SVGIG, per germline (reference sequence). CDR3 residues: CAWSVRGGISGANVLTF. The CDR3 region has the DNA TGTGCCTGGAGTGTGAGGGGTGGGATCTCTGGGGCCAACGTCCTGACTTTC.

Concerning this clonotype: A much larger clone sits a single nucleotide away, making a read error possible. J is TRBJ2-1 and V is TRBV5-1, with no clear D. The CDR3 runs to 14 residues. V was pared by 3 bases and J by 11 bases, with 18 bases between. Per the germline V gene, CDR1 is SGHRS and CDR2 is YFSETQ. The CDR3 coding sequence is TGCGCCAGCAGCTCGGACGGACGACCGAGTCAGCAGTTCTTC. It translates to CASSSDGRPSQQFF.

The chain recombines TRBV7-9 with TRBJ1-1; 9 bases map to TRBD1. The CDR3 covers 15 residues. V was pared by 1 base and J by 3 bases, with 3 bases of the junction left unmatched. Looked up from germline, CDR1 is SEHNR and CDR2 is FQNEAQ (reference sequence). CDR3 in amino acids: CASSLDGTGYTEAFF. CDR3 DNA sequence: TGTGCCAGCAGCTTAGATGGGACAGGGTACACTGAAGCTTTCTTT.

This clonotype came up a few times. J is TRBJ2-1 and V is TRBV5-1, with a possible D match to TRBD1 (6 bases). V lost 0 bases to trimming and J lost 2 bases, with 12 bases between them. The germline V gene has CDR1 SGHRS and CDR2 YFSETQ. The CDR3 has 16 residues. Here the CDR3 reads CASSLGPGVTYNEQFF. The CDR3, as DNA: TGCGCCAGCAGCTTGGGCCCAGGGGTCACCTACAATGAGCAGTTCTTC.

The rearrangement links TRBV12-3 or TRBV12-4 to TRBJ2-5; 13 bases agree with TRBD2. J lost 1 base, V lost 5 bases, and 4 bases had no gene match. This CDR3 contains 16 residues. The chain's CDR3 is CASSERTSGGQETQYF. CDR3 DNA sequence: TGTGCCAGCAGTGAACGGACTAGCGGGGGCCAAGAGACCCAGTACTTC.

This clonotype has a single count. J is TRBJ1-1 and V is TRBV7-9; D gene ambiguous. Per germline, CDR1 SEHNR and CDR2 FQNEAQ (reference sequence). Trimming took off 0 bases at V and 7 bases at J, with 6 bases between the two ends. The CDR3 covers 12 residues. The CDR3 is CASSLALSEAFF. The CDR3 DNA is TGTGCCAGCAGCTTAGCGCTGAGTGAAGCTTTCTTT.

This clonotype was counted only a few times. V usage is TRBV27 and J usage is TRBJ2-5, with D maybe TRBD1 (6 bases). The CDR3 contains 17 residues. Germline values: CDR1 MNHEY, CDR2 SMNVEV (reference sequence). The V gene lost 0 bases and the J gene lost 1 base, with 15 bases spanning the gap. The CDR3 is CASSLSPLQGAQETQYF. CDR3 bases: TGTGCCAGCAGTTTATCCCCTTTACAGGGAGCCCAAGAGACCCAGTACTTC.

The V gene is TRBV3-1, the J gene TRBJ1-1; D may be TRBD1 (6 bases). The CDR3 runs to 15 residues. Germline V gives CDR1 LGHDT, CDR2 YNNKEL (reference sequence). Trimming stripped 7 bases from V and 1 base from J, with 16 bases between. The CDR3 loop is CASKLRGDSNTEAFF. CDR3 in DNA: TGTGCCAGCAAACTAAGGGGGGACTCGAACACTGAAGCTTTCTTT. The full variable domain, its missing parts supplied by reference TRBV3-1 and TRBJ1-1, is DTAVSQTPKYLVTQMGNDKSIKCEQNLGHDTMYWYKQDSKKFLKIMFSYNNKELIINETVPNRFSPKSPDKAHLNLHINSLELGDSAVYFCASKLRGDSNTEAFFGQGTRLTVV.

This clonotype was recorded a few times. This chain joins TRBV6-2 or TRBV6-3 and TRBJ2-2; D gene ambiguous. The V end lost 6 bases, the J end lost 6 bases, and 5 bases lay between the germline ends. This CDR3 region has 11 residues. The germline V gene has CDR1 MNHEY and CDR2 SVGEGT. The CDR3 sequence is CASSQSGELFF. The CDR3 coding sequence is TGTGCCAGCAGCCAATCCGGGGAGCTGTTTTTT.

This chain connects TRBV4-2 to TRBJ2-4, with 9 bases fitting TRBD1. J lost 7 bases, V lost 1 base, and 8 bases had no gene match. The CDR3 has 16 amino acids. Looked up from germline, CDR1 is LGHNA and CDR2 is YNFKEQ. CDR3 nucleotide sequence: TGTGCCAGCAGCCAAGGTCAATCCGGGACAGGGAACATTCAGTACTTC. Translation: CASSQGQSGTGNIQYF.

In its sample, this clonotype was seen a few times. This chain joins TRBV6-9 and TRBJ2-2; D is possibly TRBD2 (6 bases). The CDR3 is 16 amino acids. V was shortened by 2 bases and J by 4 bases, with 14 bases between the two germline ends. The germline V gene encodes CDR1 MNHGY and CDR2 SVAAGI. DNA of the CDR3: TGTGCCAGCAGTTATAGGGGACCGCGGGGCACCGGGGAGCTGTTTTTT. Amino acids: CASSYRGPRGTGELFF.